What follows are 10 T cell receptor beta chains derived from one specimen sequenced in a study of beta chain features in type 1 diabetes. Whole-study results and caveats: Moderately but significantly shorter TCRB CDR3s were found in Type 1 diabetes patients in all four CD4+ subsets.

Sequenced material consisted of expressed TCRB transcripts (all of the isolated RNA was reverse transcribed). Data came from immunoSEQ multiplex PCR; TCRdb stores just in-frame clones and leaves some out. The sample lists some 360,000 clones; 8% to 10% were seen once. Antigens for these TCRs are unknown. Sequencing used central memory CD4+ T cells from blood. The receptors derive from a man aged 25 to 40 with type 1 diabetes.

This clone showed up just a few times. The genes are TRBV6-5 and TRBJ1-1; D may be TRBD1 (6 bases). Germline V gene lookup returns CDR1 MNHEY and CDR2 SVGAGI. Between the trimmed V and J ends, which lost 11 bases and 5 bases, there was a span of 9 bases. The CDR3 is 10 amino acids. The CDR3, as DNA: TGTGCCGGGGGCAGGACTGAAGCTTTCTTT. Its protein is CAGGRTEAFF.

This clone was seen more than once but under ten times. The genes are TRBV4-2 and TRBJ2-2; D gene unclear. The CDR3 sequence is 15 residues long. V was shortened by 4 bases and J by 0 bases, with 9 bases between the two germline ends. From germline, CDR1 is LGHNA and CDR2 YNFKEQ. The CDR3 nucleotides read TGTGCCAGCAGCCCAAGCCCCACGAACACCGGGGAGCTGTTTTTT. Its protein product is CASSPSPTNTGELFF.

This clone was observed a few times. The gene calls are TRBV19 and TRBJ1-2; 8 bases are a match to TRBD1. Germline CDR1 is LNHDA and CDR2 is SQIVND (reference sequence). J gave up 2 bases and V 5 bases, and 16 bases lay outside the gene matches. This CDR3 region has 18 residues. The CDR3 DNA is TGTGCCAGTAGTGCCGGACAGGGCCACCGCGACCGGAACTATGGCTACACCTTC. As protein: CASSAGQGHRDRNYGYTF. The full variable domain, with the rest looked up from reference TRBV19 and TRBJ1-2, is DGGITQSPKYLFRKEGQNVTLSCEQNLNHDAMYWYRQDPGQGLRLIYYSQIVNDFQKGDIAEGYSVSREKKESFPLTVTSAQKNPTAFYLCASSAGQGHRDRNYGYTFGSGTRLTVV.

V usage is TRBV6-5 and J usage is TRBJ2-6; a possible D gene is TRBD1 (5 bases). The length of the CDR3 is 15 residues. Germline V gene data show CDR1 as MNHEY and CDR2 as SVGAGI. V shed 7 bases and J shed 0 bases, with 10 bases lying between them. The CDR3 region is CASTHQGSGANVLTF. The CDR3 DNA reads TGTGCCAGCACCCACCAGGGCTCTGGGGCCAACGTCCTGACTTTC.

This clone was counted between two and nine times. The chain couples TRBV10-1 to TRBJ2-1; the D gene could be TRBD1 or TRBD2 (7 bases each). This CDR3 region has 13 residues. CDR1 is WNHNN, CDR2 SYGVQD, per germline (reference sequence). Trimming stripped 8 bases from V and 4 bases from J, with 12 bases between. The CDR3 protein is CASQRDRYNEQFF. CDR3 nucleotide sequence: TGCGCCAGCCAGCGGGACAGATACAATGAGCAGTTCTTC.

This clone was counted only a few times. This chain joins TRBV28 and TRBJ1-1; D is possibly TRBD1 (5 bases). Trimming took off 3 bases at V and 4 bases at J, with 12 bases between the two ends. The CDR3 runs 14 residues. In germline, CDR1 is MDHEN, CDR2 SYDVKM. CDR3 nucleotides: TGTGCCAGCAGTTTGTGGACGGGGGTCACTGAAGCTTTCTTT. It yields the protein CASSLWTGVTEAFF.

CDR3 DNA: TGTGCCAGCACTCAGGACAGCTCTGGGGCCAACGTCCTGACTTTC. Protein: CASTQDSSGANVLTF. The chain carries TRBV2 and TRBJ2-6; D perhaps matches TRBD1 (6 bases). V was shortened by 7 bases and J by 0 bases, with 10 bases between the two germline ends. The CDR3 runs to 15 residues. CDR1 and CDR2 (germline): SNHLY, FYNNEI.

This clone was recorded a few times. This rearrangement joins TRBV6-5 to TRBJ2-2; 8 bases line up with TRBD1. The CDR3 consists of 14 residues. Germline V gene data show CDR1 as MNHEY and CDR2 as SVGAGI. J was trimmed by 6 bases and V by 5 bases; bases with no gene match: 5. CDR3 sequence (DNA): TGTGCCAGCAGTCGCCCAGGGGGCGCCGGGGAGCTGTTTTTT. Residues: CASSRPGGAGELFF.

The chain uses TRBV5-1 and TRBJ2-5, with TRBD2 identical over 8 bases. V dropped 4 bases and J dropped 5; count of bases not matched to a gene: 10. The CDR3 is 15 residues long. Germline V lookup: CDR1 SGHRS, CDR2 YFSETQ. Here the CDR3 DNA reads TGCGCCAGCAGCCCGAGACCGGGACTAGGGGAGACCCAGTACTTC. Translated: CASSPRPGLGETQYF. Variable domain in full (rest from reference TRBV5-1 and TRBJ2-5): KAGVTQTPRYLIKTRGQQVTLSCSPISGHRSVSWYQQTPGQGLQFLFEYFSETQRNKGNFPGRFSGRQFSNSRSEMNVSTLELGDSALYLCASSPRPGLGETQYFGPGTRLLVL.

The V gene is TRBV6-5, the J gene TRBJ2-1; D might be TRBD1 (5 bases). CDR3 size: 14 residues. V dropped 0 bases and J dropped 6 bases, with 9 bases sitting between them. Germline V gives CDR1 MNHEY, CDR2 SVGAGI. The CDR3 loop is CASSYSRQSNEQFF. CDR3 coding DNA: TGTGCCAGCAGTTACTCGAGACAGAGCAATGAGCAGTTCTTC.